This T cell receptor beta chain emerged from a study of blood T cell repertoires in COVID-19. Study in general: The origin of the acute and convalescent COVID-19 samples was the United States, Italy and Spain.

Profiling relied on immunoSEQ multiplex PCR, and the TCRdb table lists in-frame clones only, not all of them. This sample yields around 250,000 clones, of which about 82% are seen a single time; roughly an eighth belongs to the top ten. In germline, CDR1 is MNHEY, CDR2 SVGAGI. V trimming: 8 bases; J trimming: 8 bases; junction bases outside the gene matches: 10. This CDR3 region has 14 residues. V usage is TRBV6-5 and J usage is TRBJ1-3; TRBD1 aligns across 9 bases. The sequence was obtained from an elderly man with acute or convalescent COVID-19. Sequencing used peripheral blood. The CDR3 DNA follows: TGTGCCAGCTCGGCGACAGGGGGTTCATACACCATATATTTT. Residues: CASSATGGSYTIYF.